A selection of T cell receptor beta chains follows, all from one sample in a study of CD8 T cells in ankylosing spondylitis. One entry per CDR3 protein, called by TCRdb with MiXCR from the 5' RACE reads. This sample has more than 20,000 distinct CDR3 sequences, with approximately 12% found just once. What was sequenced was blood. These receptors came from a male donor with ankylosing spondylitis or in good health (not recorded which). Each CDR3 is given with its conserved first and last residue. The order of the fields is J gene, clone size, D gene, V gene, CDR3 protein, CDR3 DNA. The D gene is left open where the match is weak. Clone size is stated in some rows and not others, as once, few, many or a class when expanded.

j_call: TRBJ1-3; clone_size: many; d_call: .; v_call: TRBV4-3; cdr3_aa: CASSQDGGFTGNTIYF; cdr3_nt: TGCGCCAGCAGCCAAGATGGGGGGTTTACTGGAAACACCATATATTTT
j_call: TRBJ2-5; clone_size: many; d_call: TRBD2; v_call: TRBV29-1; cdr3_aa: CSVDRSGSSETQYF; cdr3_nt: TGCAGCGTTGACCGTAGCGGGAGCTCGGAGACCCAGTACTTC
j_call: TRBJ1-2; clone_size: .; d_call: .; v_call: TRBV19; cdr3_aa: CASSIESAYGYTF; cdr3_nt: TGTGCCAGTAGTATAGAGTCCGCCTATGGCTACACCTTC
j_call: TRBJ1-4; clone_size: few; d_call: .; v_call: TRBV2; cdr3_aa: CASSRANEKLFF; cdr3_nt: TGTGCCAGCAGTAGGGCTAATGAAAAACTGTTTTTT
j_call: TRBJ2-3; clone_size: .; d_call: TRBD2; v_call: TRBV5-1; cdr3_aa: CASSSLAGGRADTQYF; cdr3_nt: TGCGCCAGCAGCTCCTTAGCGGGAGGGAGAGCGGATACGCAGTATTTT
j_call: TRBJ2-7; clone_size: many; d_call: .; v_call: TRBV5-1; cdr3_aa: CASSRTAYEQYF; cdr3_nt: TGCGCCAGCAGCCGGACAGCCTACGAGCAGTACTTC
j_call: TRBJ1-1; clone_size: few; d_call: .; v_call: TRBV3-1; cdr3_aa: CASSQFGPGSTEAFF; cdr3_nt: TGTGCCAGCAGCCAATTCGGACCCGGCTCCACTGAAGCTTTCTTT
j_call: TRBJ2-6; clone_size: many; d_call: .; v_call: TRBV7-3; cdr3_aa: CASSYGPSGANVLTF; cdr3_nt: TGTGCCAGCAGCTACGGACCCTCTGGGGCCAACGTCCTGACTTTC
j_call: TRBJ2-1; clone_size: .; d_call: .; v_call: TRBV5-1; cdr3_aa: CASSFQGIRDNEQFF; cdr3_nt: TGCGCCAGCAGCTTTCAAGGGATAAGGGACAATGAGCAGTTCTTC
j_call: TRBJ1-1; clone_size: many; d_call: .; v_call: TRBV3-1; cdr3_aa: CASSQGPGNTEAFF; cdr3_nt: TGTGCCAGCAGCCAAGGGCCGGGGAACACTGAAGCTTTCTTT
j_call: TRBJ1-1; clone_size: many; d_call: .; v_call: TRBV5-1; cdr3_aa: CASSMLENTEAFF; cdr3_nt: TGCGCCAGCAGCATGCTTGAGAACACTGAAGCTTTCTTT
j_call: TRBJ2-7; clone_size: many; d_call: .; v_call: TRBV30; cdr3_aa: CAWEKIRAGEQYF; cdr3_nt: TGTGCCTGGGAAAAGATTAGGGCCGGCGAGCAGTACTTC
j_call: TRBJ2-5; clone_size: .; d_call: .; v_call: TRBV5-1; cdr3_aa: CASSNGGLSQETQYF; cdr3_nt: TGCGCCAGCAGCAACGGGGGACTTTCGCAAGAGACCCAGTACTTC
j_call: TRBJ2-4; clone_size: many; d_call: TRBD1; v_call: TRBV29-1; cdr3_aa: CSAQMGQGPGNIQYF; cdr3_nt: TGCAGCGCCCAGATGGGACAGGGGCCGGGAAACATTCAGTACTTC
j_call: TRBJ2-3; clone_size: few; d_call: TRBD1; v_call: TRBV5-1; cdr3_aa: CASSYGGTGSNTQYF; cdr3_nt: TGCGCCAGCAGCTATGGAGGGACAGGGTCGAATACGCAGTATTTT
j_call: TRBJ2-3; clone_size: many; d_call: TRBD2; v_call: TRBV20-1; cdr3_aa: CSAFGLAGETGPTDTQYF; cdr3_nt: TGCAGTGCATTTGGACTAGCGGGAGAAACGGGTCCGACAGATACGCAGTATTTT
j_call: TRBJ1-2; clone_size: few; d_call: TRBD1; v_call: TRBV5-1; cdr3_aa: CASSASGGGGYTF; cdr3_nt: TGCGCCAGCAGCGCCTCAGGGGGAGGCGGCTACACCTTC
j_call: TRBJ2-7; clone_size: many; d_call: .; v_call: TRBV29-1; cdr3_aa: CSGTWGSYEQYF; cdr3_nt: TGCAGCGGCACGTGGGGGAGCTACGAGCAGTACTTC
j_call: TRBJ2-1; clone_size: .; d_call: .; v_call: TRBV4-3; cdr3_aa: CASSPRAAGVNNEQFF; cdr3_nt: TGCGCCAGCAGCCCGAGGGCGGCGGGTGTAAACAATGAGCAGTTCTTC
j_call: TRBJ2-5; clone_size: .; d_call: TRBD1; v_call: TRBV5-1; cdr3_aa: CASSFDRGSQETQYF; cdr3_nt: TGCGCCAGCAGCTTTGACAGGGGGTCCCAAGAGACCCAGTACTTC
j_call: TRBJ2-3; clone_size: .; d_call: TRBD2; v_call: TRBV7-3; cdr3_aa: CASSLGLAGTRTDTQYF; cdr3_nt: TGTGCCAGCAGCCTCGGACTAGCGGGTACTCGCACAGATACGCAGTATTTT
j_call: TRBJ2-1; clone_size: many; d_call: TRBD1; v_call: TRBV28; cdr3_aa: CASSDPGQGIDEQFF; cdr3_nt: TGTGCCAGCAGTGATCCGGGACAGGGTATCGATGAGCAGTTCTTC
j_call: TRBJ2-4; clone_size: .; d_call: .; v_call: TRBV5-6; cdr3_aa: CASSFSGAAGIAKNIQYF; cdr3_nt: TGTGCCAGCAGCTTTTCAGGGGCCGCAGGGATAGCCAAAAACATTCAGTACTTC
j_call: TRBJ2-5; clone_size: many; d_call: .; v_call: TRBV20-1; cdr3_aa: CSASSRETQYF; cdr3_nt: TGCAGTGCTTCTAGCCGTGAGACCCAGTACTTC
j_call: TRBJ1-4; clone_size: many; d_call: TRBD1; v_call: TRBV6-5; cdr3_aa: CASRPQGVGKLFF; cdr3_nt: TGTGCCAGCAGGCCGCAGGGGGTAGGAAAACTGTTTTTT
j_call: TRBJ2-3; clone_size: .; d_call: .; v_call: TRBV5-1; cdr3_aa: CASSSQGWGTDTQYF; cdr3_nt: TGCGCCAGCAGCTCCCAGGGTTGGGGCACAGATACGCAGTATTTT
j_call: TRBJ1-5; clone_size: few; d_call: .; v_call: TRBV25-1; cdr3_aa: CASSEYWGPQHF; cdr3_nt: TGTGCCAGCAGTGAATATTGGGGGCCCCAGCATTTT
j_call: TRBJ2-2; clone_size: .; d_call: .; v_call: TRBV10-3; cdr3_aa: CAISESAAATGELFF; cdr3_nt: TGTGCCATCAGTGAGTCCGCTGCGGCAACCGGGGAGCTGTTTTTT
j_call: TRBJ2-1; clone_size: medium-sized; d_call: TRBD2; v_call: TRBV6-4; cdr3_aa: CASSRTSGNNEQFF; cdr3_nt: TGTGCCAGCAGTCGGACTAGCGGGAACAATGAGCAGTTCTTC
j_call: TRBJ2-2; clone_size: few; d_call: TRBD1; v_call: TRBV6-6; cdr3_aa: CASLTGDNTGELFF; cdr3_nt: TGTGCCAGCCTGACAGGGGACAACACCGGGGAGCTGTTTTTT
j_call: TRBJ1-6; clone_size: few; d_call: TRBD1; v_call: TRBV7-9; cdr3_aa: CASSTDRGLYSPLHF; cdr3_nt: TGTGCCAGCAGCACCGACAGGGGGTTGTATTCACCCCTCCACTTT
j_call: TRBJ2-7; clone_size: many; d_call: .; v_call: TRBV28; cdr3_aa: CASSRQLLDEQYF; cdr3_nt: TGTGCCAGCAGCAGACAGCTTCTCGACGAGCAGTACTTC
j_call: TRBJ2-5; clone_size: .; d_call: TRBD1; v_call: TRBV29-1; cdr3_aa: CSVEGQEGETQYF; cdr3_nt: TGCAGCGTTGAGGGACAGGAGGGGGAGACCCAGTACTTC
j_call: TRBJ2-2; clone_size: .; d_call: .; v_call: TRBV2; cdr3_aa: CASSEALPWDGRGGLFF; cdr3_nt: TGTGCCAGCAGTGAAGCGCTTCCCTGGGACGGACGGGGAGGGCTGTTTTTT
j_call: TRBJ2-5; clone_size: .; d_call: .; v_call: TRBV18; cdr3_aa: CASSPRHLEETQYF; cdr3_nt: TGTGCCAGCTCACCTCGACACCTGGAAGAGACCCAGTACTTC
j_call: TRBJ1-1; clone_size: .; d_call: .; v_call: TRBV4-1; cdr3_aa: CASSPEANTEAFF; cdr3_nt: TGCGCCAGCAGCCCTGAAGCGAACACTGAAGCTTTCTTT
j_call: TRBJ2-2; clone_size: .; d_call: .; v_call: TRBV19; cdr3_aa: CASSVRKNTGELFF; cdr3_nt: TGTGCCAGTAGCGTACGAAAGAACACCGGGGAGCTGTTTTTT
j_call: TRBJ2-1; clone_size: few; d_call: .; v_call: TRBV6-6; cdr3_aa: CASSYRDGYNEQFF; cdr3_nt: TGTGCCAGCAGTTACAGGGACGGCTACAATGAGCAGTTCTTC
j_call: TRBJ2-2; clone_size: few; d_call: TRBD2; v_call: TRBV7-3; cdr3_aa: CASSGPLAGTGELFF; cdr3_nt: TGTGCCAGCAGCGGGCCGCTAGCGGGCACCGGGGAGCTGTTTTTT
j_call: TRBJ2-1; clone_size: many; d_call: .; v_call: TRBV2; cdr3_aa: CASTYNEQFF; cdr3_nt: TGTGCCAGCACCTATAATGAGCAGTTCTTC
j_call: TRBJ2-3; clone_size: many; d_call: TRBD2; v_call: TRBV5-1; cdr3_aa: CASSSMPSGGAQGADTQYF; cdr3_nt: TGCGCCAGCAGCTCGATGCCTAGCGGGGGGGCTCAAGGGGCAGATACGCAGTATTTT
j_call: TRBJ2-1; clone_size: .; d_call: .; v_call: TRBV7-3; cdr3_aa: CASSLSRVDEQFF; cdr3_nt: TGTGCCAGCAGCTTAAGCCGTGTCGATGAGCAGTTCTTC
j_call: TRBJ2-1; clone_size: few; d_call: .; v_call: TRBV5-1; cdr3_aa: CASSLSVSSYNEQFF; cdr3_nt: TGCGCCAGCAGCTTGTCTGTGAGCTCCTACAATGAGCAGTTCTTC
j_call: TRBJ2-1; clone_size: many; d_call: TRBD1; v_call: TRBV9; cdr3_aa: CASSPGTGYGYNEQFF; cdr3_nt: TGTGCCAGCAGCCCCGGGACAGGGTACGGGTACAATGAGCAGTTCTTC
j_call: TRBJ1-4; clone_size: few; d_call: .; v_call: TRBV28; cdr3_aa: CASSFGGAGEKLFF; cdr3_nt: TGTGCCAGCAGTTTCGGGGGGGCAGGCGAAAAACTGTTTTTT
j_call: TRBJ2-5; clone_size: many; d_call: TRBD2; v_call: TRBV28; cdr3_aa: CASSGLAGGQETQYF; cdr3_nt: TGTGCCAGCAGCGGACTAGCGGGAGGCCAAGAGACCCAGTACTTC
j_call: TRBJ2-2; clone_size: few; d_call: .; v_call: TRBV20-1; cdr3_aa: CSASYRRGGTGELFF; cdr3_nt: TGCAGTGCTAGCTACCGGCGGGGAGGAACCGGGGAGCTGTTTTTT
j_call: TRBJ2-3; clone_size: .; d_call: TRBD2; v_call: TRBV3-1; cdr3_aa: CASSQWTSGEDTQYF; cdr3_nt: TGTGCCAGCAGCCAATGGACTAGCGGGGAGGATACGCAGTATTTT
j_call: TRBJ1-1; clone_size: .; d_call: .; v_call: TRBV7-9; cdr3_aa: CASSLADANTEAFF; cdr3_nt: TGTGCCAGCAGCTTAGCGGACGCGAACACTGAAGCTTTCTTT
j_call: TRBJ2-2; clone_size: .; d_call: .; v_call: TRBV4-3; cdr3_aa: CASSQGGTDTGELFF; cdr3_nt: TGCGCCAGCAGCCAAGGTGGGACCGACACCGGGGAGCTGTTTTTT
j_call: TRBJ2-3; clone_size: .; d_call: .; v_call: TRBV6-5; cdr3_aa: CASTGGTDTQYF; cdr3_nt: TGTGCCAGCACTGGGGGCACAGATACGCAGTATTTT